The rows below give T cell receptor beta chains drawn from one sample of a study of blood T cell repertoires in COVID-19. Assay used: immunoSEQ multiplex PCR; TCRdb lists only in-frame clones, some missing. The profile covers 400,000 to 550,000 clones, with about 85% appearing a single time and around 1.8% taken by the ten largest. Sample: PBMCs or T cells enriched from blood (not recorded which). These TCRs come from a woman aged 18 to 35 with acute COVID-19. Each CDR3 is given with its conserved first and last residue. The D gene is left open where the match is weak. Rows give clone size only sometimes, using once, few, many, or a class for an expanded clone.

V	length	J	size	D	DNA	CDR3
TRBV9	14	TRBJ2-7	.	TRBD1	TGTGCCAGCAGCGGAAGGGACAGCTCCTACGAGCAGTACTTC	CASSGRDSSYEQYF
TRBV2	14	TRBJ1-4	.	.	TGTGCCAGCAGGATAGGGGTAACTAATGAAAAACTGTTTTTT	CASRIGVTNEKLFF
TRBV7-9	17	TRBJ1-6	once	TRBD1	TGTGCCAGCAGCCCCCCCATCGGGGACAGGGTCGATTCACCCCTCCACTTT	CASSPPIGDRVDSPLHF
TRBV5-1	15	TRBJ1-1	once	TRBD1	TGCGCCAGCAGCCAGTGGACAGGGGGAAGCACTGAAGCTTTCTTT	CASSQWTGGSTEAFF
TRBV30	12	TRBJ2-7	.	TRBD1	TGTGCCTGGACTAGGGACAGCTACGAGCAGTACTTC	CAWTRDSYEQYF
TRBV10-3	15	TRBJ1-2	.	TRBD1	TGTGCCATCAGTGAGACCCGGACAGGGAACTATGGCTACACCTTC	CAISETRTGNYGYTF
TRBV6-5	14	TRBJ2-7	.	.	TGTGCCAGCAGTTCACCATTAGGAGGCTACGAGCAGTACTTC	CASSSPLGGYEQYF
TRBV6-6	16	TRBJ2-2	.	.	TGTGCCAGCAGTGCCTCAGGGTTACAGGTCACCGGGGAGCTGTTTTTT	CASSASGLQVTGELFF
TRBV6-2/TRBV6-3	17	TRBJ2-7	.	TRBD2	TGTGCCAGCAGCTTGGCCCCGAGAGCGGGAGGACCCCTCGAGCAGTACTTC	CASSLAPRAGGPLEQYF
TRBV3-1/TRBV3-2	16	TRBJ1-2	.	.	TGTGCCAGCAGCCAAAGGTCGGCGGACTTTTTAGGTGGCTACACCTTC	CASSQRSADFLGGYTF
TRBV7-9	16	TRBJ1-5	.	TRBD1	TGTGCCAGCAGCTTAGGGGGGACAGGGGGCAATCAGCCCCAGCATTTT	CASSLGGTGGNQPQHF
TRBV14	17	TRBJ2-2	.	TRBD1	TGTGCCAGCAGCCAAGTACCGGGACAGGGGTACACCGGGGAGCTGTTTTTT	CASSQVPGQGYTGELFF
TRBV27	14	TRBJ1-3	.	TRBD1	TGTGCCAGCAGTTCGCAGGGGGCCGGAAACACCATATATTTT	CASSSQGAGNTIYF
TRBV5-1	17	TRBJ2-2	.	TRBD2	TGCGCCAGCATCATGGGATTGACTAGCGTGAACACCGGGGAGCTGTTTTTT	CASIMGLTSVNTGELFF
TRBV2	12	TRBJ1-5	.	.	TGTGCCCCGGCGGACAGAGATCAGCCCCAGCATTTT	CAPADRDQPQHF
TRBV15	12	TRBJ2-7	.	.	TGTGCCACCAGCAAGGGGCCCTACGAGCAGTACTTC	CATSKGPYEQYF
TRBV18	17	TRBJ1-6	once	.	TGTGCCAGCTCACCGAACTTTATCAGGGGCGGGAATTCACCCCTCCACTTT	CASSPNFIRGGNSPLHF
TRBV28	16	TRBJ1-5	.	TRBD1	TGTGCCAGCAGTGCCCGGGACAGGGGGCTTCATCAGCCCCAGCATTTT	CASSARDRGLHQPQHF
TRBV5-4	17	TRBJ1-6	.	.	TGTGCCAGCAGCTCAGAAAAGGGAGCTGACTATAATTCACCCCTCCACTTT	CASSSEKGADYNSPLHF
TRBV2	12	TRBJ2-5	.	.	TGTGCCAGCTCCAGGGGAGAGGAGACCCAGTACTTC	CASSRGEETQYF
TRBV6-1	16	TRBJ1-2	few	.	TGTGCCAGCAGTGAAGCCCTGACAGGAGCTAACTATGGCTACACCTTC	CASSEALTGANYGYTF
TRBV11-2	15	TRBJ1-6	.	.	TGTGCCAGCAGCTTAGAGTCAGGAAGGCGTTCACCCCTCCACTTT	CASSLESGRRSPLHF
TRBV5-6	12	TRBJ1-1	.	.	TGTGCCAGCAGTTTGGTGACAGCTCCGGCTTTCTTT	CASSLVTAPAFF
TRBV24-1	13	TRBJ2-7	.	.	TGTGCCACCAGTCCAGGGGACTCCTACGAGCAGTACTTC	CATSPGDSYEQYF
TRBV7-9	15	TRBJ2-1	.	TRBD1	TGTGCCAGCAGCCCAACAGGGGGCGCCTACAATGAGCAGTTCTTC	CASSPTGGAYNEQFF
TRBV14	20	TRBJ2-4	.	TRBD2	TGTGCCAGCAGCCAAGCCCCCCGGGCTAGCGGGGGACTAGCCAAAAACATTCAGTACTTC	CASSQAPRASGGLAKNIQYF
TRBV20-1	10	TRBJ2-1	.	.	TGCAGTGCTTGGCGGCAGGAGCAGTTCTTC	CSAWRQEQFF
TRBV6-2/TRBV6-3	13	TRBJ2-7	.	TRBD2	TGTGCCAGCAGTAGCGGGAGGGTTTACGAGCAGTACTTC	CASSSGRVYEQYF
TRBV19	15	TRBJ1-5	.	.	TGTGCCAGTAGCTCTGGGCAGGTACATAATCAGCCCCAGCATTTT	CASSSGQVHNQPQHF
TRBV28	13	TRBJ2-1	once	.	TGTGCCAGCTACGCGGCGCGGTACAATGAGCAGTTCTTC	CASYAARYNEQFF
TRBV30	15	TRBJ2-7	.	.	TGTGCCTGGAGGGTAGGGGGGGGAAGATTCGGGGAGCAGTACTTC	CAWRVGGGRFGEQYF
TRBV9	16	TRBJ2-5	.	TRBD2	TGTGCCAGCAGCGTAGCTAGCGGAAGGGTCCAAGAGACCCAGTACTTC	CASSVASGRVQETQYF
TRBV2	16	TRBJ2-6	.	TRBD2	TGTGCCAGCATCCAACTAGCGGGGGGAGGGGCCAACGTCCTGACTTTC	CASIQLAGGGANVLTF
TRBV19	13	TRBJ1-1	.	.	TGTGCCAGTAGTCCCCAGGGAGGTACTGAAGCTTTCTTT	CASSPQGGTEAFF
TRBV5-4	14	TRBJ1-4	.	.	TGTGCCAGCAGCTTTGGGACTCTCGGGGAAAAACTGTTTTTT	CASSFGTLGEKLFF
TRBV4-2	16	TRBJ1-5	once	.	TGTGCCAGCAGCCAAGGAGGAGTGGATAGCAATCAGCCCCAGCATTTT	CASSQGGVDSNQPQHF
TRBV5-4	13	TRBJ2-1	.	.	TGTGCCAGCGGGGCTAGCGCGGACGGTGAGCAGTTCTTC	CASGASADGEQFF
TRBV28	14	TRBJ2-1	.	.	TGTGCCAGCACGGCTGGGGGCGCTGATGGTGAGCAGTTCTTC	CASTAGGADGEQFF
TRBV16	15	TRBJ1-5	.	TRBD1	TGTGCCAGCAGCCCAGCGACAGGGGGCGGTCAGCCCCAGCATTTT	CASSPATGGGQPQHF
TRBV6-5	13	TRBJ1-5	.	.	TGTGCCACTGACGGGGTCCACGGTCAGCCCCAGCATTTT	CATDGVHGQPQHF